Included here is one TCR beta chain sequence, with context. The antigen remains unidentified. The data are from a study of T cell repertoires and Cas9 in healthy adults. Across the study: Characterization of SpCas9-reactive CD4 and CD8 T cells covered multi-effector potency, cytotoxicity and lineage.

The data were produced by immunoSEQ multiplex PCR, yet TCRdb's version contains in-frame clones alone and is incomplete. The table records roughly 23,000 clones, about 89% of them present only once. Germline CDR1 MDHEN, CDR2 SYDVKM. The CDR3 runs to 12 residues. Trimming took off 10 bases at V and 6 bases at J, with 15 bases between the two ends. Study-level results: SpCas9-reactive effector T cells were reportedly restrained in vitro by SpCas9-reactive regulatory T cells.

The clonotype originates from a human donor in good health. What was sequenced was CD4+ effector T cells (CD127+, CD25-, CD137-, CD154-) from PBMCs; culture status not recorded. The gene calls are TRBV28 and TRBJ1-2, with TRBD1 as a possible D gene (5 bases). The CDR3 sequence: CAIARGRNGYTF. CDR3 coding DNA: TGTGCCATCGCTCGGGGGAGAAATGGCTACACCTTC.